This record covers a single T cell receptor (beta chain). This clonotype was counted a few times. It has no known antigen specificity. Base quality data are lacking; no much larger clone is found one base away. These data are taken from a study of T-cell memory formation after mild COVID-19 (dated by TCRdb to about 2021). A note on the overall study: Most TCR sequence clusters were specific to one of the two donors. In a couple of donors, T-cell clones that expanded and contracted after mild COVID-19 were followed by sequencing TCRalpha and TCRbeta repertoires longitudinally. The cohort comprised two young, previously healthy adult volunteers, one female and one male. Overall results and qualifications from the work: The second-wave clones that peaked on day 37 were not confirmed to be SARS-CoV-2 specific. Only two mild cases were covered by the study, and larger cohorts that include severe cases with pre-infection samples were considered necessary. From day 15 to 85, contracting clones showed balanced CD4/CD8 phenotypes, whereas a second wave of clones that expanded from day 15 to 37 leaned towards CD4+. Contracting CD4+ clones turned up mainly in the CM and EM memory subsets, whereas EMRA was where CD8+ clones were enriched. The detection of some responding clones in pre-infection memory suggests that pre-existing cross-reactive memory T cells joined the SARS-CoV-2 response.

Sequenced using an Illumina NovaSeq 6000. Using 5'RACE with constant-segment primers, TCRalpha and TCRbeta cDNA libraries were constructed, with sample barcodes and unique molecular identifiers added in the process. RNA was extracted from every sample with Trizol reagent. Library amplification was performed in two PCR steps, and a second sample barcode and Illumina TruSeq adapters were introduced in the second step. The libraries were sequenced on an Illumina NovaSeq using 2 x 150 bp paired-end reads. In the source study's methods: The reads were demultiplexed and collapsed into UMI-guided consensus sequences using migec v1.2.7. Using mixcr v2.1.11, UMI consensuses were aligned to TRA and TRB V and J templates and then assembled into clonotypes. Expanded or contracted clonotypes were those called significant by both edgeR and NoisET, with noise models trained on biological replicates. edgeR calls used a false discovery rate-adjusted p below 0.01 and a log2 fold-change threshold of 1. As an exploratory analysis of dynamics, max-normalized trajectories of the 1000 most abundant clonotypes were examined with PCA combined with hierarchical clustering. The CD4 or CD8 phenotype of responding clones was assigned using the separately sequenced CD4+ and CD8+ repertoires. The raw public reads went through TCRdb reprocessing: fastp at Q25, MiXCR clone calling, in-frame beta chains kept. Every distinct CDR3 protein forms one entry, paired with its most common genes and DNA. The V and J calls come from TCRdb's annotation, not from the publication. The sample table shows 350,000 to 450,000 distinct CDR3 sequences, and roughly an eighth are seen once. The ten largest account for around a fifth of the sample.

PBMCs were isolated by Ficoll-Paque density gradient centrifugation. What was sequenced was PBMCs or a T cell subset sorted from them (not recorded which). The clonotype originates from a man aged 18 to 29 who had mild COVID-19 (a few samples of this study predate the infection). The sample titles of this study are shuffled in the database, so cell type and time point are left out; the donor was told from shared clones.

The CDR3 reads CASSVDVVQVDPYEQYF. The nucleotide sequence reads as follows: TGTGCCAGCAGCGTAGACGTGGTGCAGGTCGATCCCTACGAGCAGTACTTC. The chain is assembled from TRBV9 and TRBJ2-7; the D segment cannot be called with confidence. V is cut by 0 bases and J by 2 bases, and the space between the germline ends is 18 bases. Per the germline V gene, SGDLS is the CDR1 and YYNGEE is the CDR2. The CDR3 starts with the cysteine, ends with the phenylalanine, and has 17 residues. CDR3 DNA only is kept here, 51 bases in frame from base 1.